In its sample, the clone carrying this T cell receptor beta chain was seen once. Its antigen is currently unknown. The entry originates in a study of T cell responses to AZD1222 COVID-19 vaccine. Study-wide context: Combined were second doses at about 4 or about 12 weeks. Overall study results and limits: Baseline serostatus was positive in only a handful of AZD1222 recipients. Donors in the cohort were predominantly white British and more often female, and clonal diversity was possibly underestimated. Per reports, nearly half of all spike-specific TCRs target regions that are unmutated in variants.

Only in-frame clones appear in the TCRdb table, and some are missing; sequencing was by immunoSEQ multiplex PCR. The sample holds about 110,000 clones, over 75% seen once. The origin of this receptor is an adult in good health. The specimen comprised peripheral blood, sampled on day 0 of AZD1222 vaccination.

The DNA for the CDR3 is TGTGCCAGCAGTGTGGGCTACGAGCAGTACTTC. Its translation: CASSVGYEQYF. The chain couples TRBV6-1 to TRBJ2-7; D gene unclear. CDR3 length equals 11 residues. V was trimmed by 4 bases and J by 3 bases, leaving 4 bases between them. Germline V lookup: CDR1 MNHNS, CDR2 SASEGT.